Reported below is one TCR beta chain. This entry is derived from a study of shared clonotypes between healthy human individuals. Terminally differentiated effector memory CD45RA+ cells were excluded from the naive CD8 cells, which were CD45RO-negative and positively selected for CCR7. This CDR3 comprises 17 residues. Unmatched junction bases numbered 8, after V lost 1 base and J lost 0 bases. Germline V gives CDR1 SGHRS, CDR2 YFSETQ. The assay was immunoSEQ multiplex PCR, and TCRdb's table has in-frame clones only and misses some. The table includes under 2,000,000 clones, over 85% detected once. Sequenced: naive CD8+ T cells sorted from blood. The chain uses TRBV5-1 and TRBJ2-5, with 8 bases aligning to TRBD1. This receptor was identified in a young man in good health. The CDR3 DNA is TGCGCCAGCAGCTTGTGGGCAGGGGGCGCGTACCAAGAGACCCAGTACTTC. Amino acids: CASSLWAGGAYQETQYF.